The clone carrying this T cell receptor beta chain was seen a single time. The entry originates in a study of blood T cell repertoires in COVID-19. Here immunoSEQ multiplex PCR was the method, and the copy in TCRdb shows in-frame clones only, minus some. Of approximately 60,000 clones listed, 85% were seen once; the top ten hold roughly 18%. Germline CDR1 SGHVS, CDR2 FNYEAQ. The CDR3 runs to 15 residues. J lost 2 bases, V lost 11 bases, and 8 bases had no gene match. The source material was peripheral blood. The TCR comes from a human donor in a cohort sampled during active COVID-19. V usage is TRBV7-6 and J usage is TRBJ2-2; 10 bases are a match to TRBD1. The CDR3 here is CAGAGDRGNTGELFF. As DNA, the CDR3 is TGTGCCGGGGCGGGGGACAGGGGTAACACCGGGGAGCTGTTTTTT.